This T cell receptor (beta chain) is from a study of blood T cell repertoires in COVID-19 (dated by TCRdb to about 2020). Regarding the complete study: Samples from collaborators originated in the United States, Italy and Spain and spanned both the acute and convalescent phases of COVID-19. Samples were obtained from the ongoing ImmuneRACE study (first 160 participants) and from over 1,000 subjects provided by 6 global collaborators. The repertoires were released in a freely available public database meant as a resource for research on the immune response to SARS-CoV-2. Deeply sampled blood TCRbeta repertoires from subjects exposed to, actively infected with, or recovered from COVID-19 were included in the dataset. Sample metadata almost always included a de-identified subject ID, COVID-19 status, age in years and sex. HLA class I and class II types, where available, came from metadata supplied by the sample provider rather than from assay-based typing. The material from the prospective study consisted of cDNA or gDNA derived from T cells, B-cell-depleted T cells, or PBMCs.

The immunoSEQ Assay, a bias-controlled multiplex PCR, was used to amplify TCRbeta CDR3 regions from genomic DNA. Per the source publication's procedure: The number of nucleated cells in each sample was estimated by amplification of reference gene primers within the assay. Sequence reads were collapsed and filtered to measure the absolute abundance of every unique TCRbeta CDR3 rearrangement. For each sample, productive Simpson clonality was calculated by taking the square root of Simpson's diversity index across productive rearrangements. The clones in this table, taken by TCRdb from immuneACCESS, are in-frame only. Not every clone is retained; where verified, under half of the shortfall comes from an unresolved V gene, and the cause of the rest is unknown. Clonal size and the V and J genes are those of that table, whereas D and trimming came from the DNA. Here the sample has a few hundred thousand clones; around nine tenths occur a single time. The ten biggest clones cover 8.5% to 14% of the sample.

About this clone: Its antigen specificity is not known. Base-call qualities are not available, and no considerably larger clone is one nucleotide away.

The study at large found these results: How much clinical and demographic metadata was included differed by source and by participant, and the metadata was provided uncurated.

At one collaborating source in Seattle, patients were enrolled during active infection and were followed longitudinally through the course of disease. Whole blood was collected in K2EDTA tubes by collaborating institutions according to the institutions' own protocols. For TCRbeta analysis, collaborators shipped samples in one of three forms: frozen whole blood, isolated PBMCs, or DNA extracted from either of those sample types. This TCR derives from a woman younger than 45 with COVID-19, enrolled during active disease. The sample taken for sequencing was peripheral blood.

The DNA sequence follows: TGTGCCAGCAGACCGACAGGGGCGGCCAACAATGAGCAGTTCTTC. Its coded protein is CASRPTGAANNEQFF. The chain is encoded by TRBV6-4 joined to TRBJ2-1, and 8 junctional nucleotides match TRBD1. Per the germline V gene, MRHNA is the CDR1 and SNTAGT is the CDR2. V loses 6 bases at its end and J loses 5 bases; junction bases beyond the gene matches: 9. From the cysteine through the phenylalanine, the CDR3 covers 15 amino acids. Only the CDR3 DNA is retained, 45 bases long and in frame from the first base.